What follows are 21 T cell receptor beta chains derived from one specimen sequenced in a study of OX40 agonist ivuxolimab in advanced cancers. Clones were read by immunoSEQ multiplex PCR, and TCRdb kept only the in-frame ones, dropping some. The table has about 77,000 clones, about 85% seen once. The specimen was CD4+ or CD8+ T cells sorted from blood, collected in a trial of the OX40 agonist ivuxolimab. These receptors originate from an adult with an advanced solid tumor such as melanoma, head and neck, liver or kidney cancer.

The chain employs TRBV6-4 and TRBJ1-2; no definite D call. The germline gives CDR1 MRHNA, CDR2 SNTAGT. The V and J ends lost 4 bases and 2 bases respectively, with 8 bases between them. The CDR3 spans 13 residues. The DNA for the CDR3 is TGTGCCAGCAGTGTGGACGGGAACTATGGCTACACCTTC. Amino acid sequence: CASSVDGNYGYTF.

This clone was counted only a few times. The V call is TRBV10-3, the J call TRBJ2-1; 9 nucleotides align to TRBD2. This CDR3 is 15 amino acids long. V was pared by 5 bases and J by 3 bases, with 5 bases of the junction left unmatched. Germline CDR1 is ENHRY and CDR2 is SYGVKD. The CDR3 is CAISKETSGYNEQFF. The DNA of the CDR3 is TGTGCCATCAGTAAAGAGACTAGCGGCTACAATGAGCAGTTCTTC.

V usage is TRBV2 and J usage is TRBJ2-2, with D unclear. CDR1 and CDR2 from the germline V gene are SNHLY and FYNNEI. V was clipped by 4 bases and J by 1 base, with 7 bases between them. There are 14 residues in the CDR3. The CDR3 here is CASSVWQNTGELFF. In DNA form, the CDR3 reads TGTGCCAGCAGTGTCTGGCAGAACACCGGGGAGCTGTTTTTT.

This chain links TRBV9 with TRBJ2-1, with 7 bases that match TRBD2. The trim removed 0 bases at V and 4 bases at J, leaving 7 bases unmatched. CDR1 SGDLS and CDR2 YYNGEE come from the germline V gene. The CDR3 totals 16 residues. The CDR3 region is CASSVDLGGPYNEQFF. The CDR3 DNA reads as TGTGCCAGCAGCGTAGACCTGGGAGGGCCGTACAATGAGCAGTTCTTC.

The chain carries TRBV11-2 and TRBJ2-5; 9 bases fit TRBD2. CDR1 is SGHAT and CDR2 is FQNNGV in the germline V gene. CDR3 length: 16 amino acids. The J segment lost 0 bases and the V segment lost 5 bases, leaving 7 bases of the junction unmatched. CDR3 nucleotides: TGTGCCAGCAGCCAAGGGACTAGCTTGTACCAAGAGACCCAGTACTTC. The encoded protein is CASSQGTSLYQETQYF.

The gene calls are TRBV11-2 and TRBJ2-7; the match to TRBD1 covers 8 bases. Germline CDR1 SGHAT, CDR2 FQNNGV. V shed 5 bases, J shed 4 bases, and the junction held 4 bases outside the gene matches. The CDR3 is made up of 13 amino acids. Here the CDR3 reads CASSVTGGYEQYF. The CDR3 DNA follows: TGTGCCAGCAGCGTAACAGGGGGTTACGAGCAGTACTTC. Using reference TRBV11-2 and TRBJ2-7 for the parts outside the CDR3, the full variable domain is EAGVAQSPRYKIIEKRQSVAFWCNPISGHATLYWYQQILGQGPKLLIQFQNNGVVDDSQLPKDRFSAERLKGVDSTLKIQPAKLEDSAVYLCASSVTGGYEQYFGPGTRLTVT.

V usage is TRBV2 and J usage is TRBJ2-5, with D maybe TRBD1 (6 bases). Germline CDR1 is SNHLY and CDR2 is FYNNEI. The CDR3 is 15 amino acids. V gave up 4 bases and J gave up 5 bases, with 17 bases separating them. This CDR3 is CASSVGSTGLETQYF. The CDR3 bases are TGTGCCAGCAGTGTCGGGTCCACAGGGTTGGAGACCCAGTACTTC.

This clone was counted a single time. The rearrangement joins TRBV15 to TRBJ2-5, with D unclear. The J call is in doubt because the DNA end fits TRBJ2-7 better. The CDR3 is 16 residues long. The germline CDR1 and CDR2 sequences are LNHNV and YYDKDF (reference sequence). DNA for the CDR3: TGTGCCACCAGCAGAGATGGAAGAGATACCGCCTACGAGCAGTACTTC. Residues: CATSRDGRDTAYEQYF.

V usage is TRBV7-3 and J usage is TRBJ1-2; no clear D gene. Germline CDR1 reads SGHTA; CDR2 reads FQGTGA. V dropped 1 base and J dropped 3 bases, with 12 bases sitting between them. This CDR3 is 15 amino acids long. The DNA of the CDR3 is TGTGCCAGCAGCTTAATGTCTCGGGCAGACTATGGCTACACCTTC. Amino acids: CASSLMSRADYGYTF.

The CDR3 nucleotides read TGTGCCAGCAGCGCCAGGGCCCTCTACGAGCAGTACTTC. Translation gives CASSARALYEQYF. This chain links TRBV7-9 with TRBJ2-7, with D possibly matching TRBD1 (5 bases). Per the germline V gene, CDR1 is SEHNR and CDR2 is FQNEAQ (reference sequence). The V and J ends lost 5 bases and 3 bases respectively, with 11 bases between them. This CDR3 is 13 amino acids long.

Regarding this clone: The same CDR3 can be traced to other DNA sequences in this sample. V is TRBV6-5 and J is TRBJ1-1; D ambiguous. Trimming removed 0 bases from V and 1 base from J, with 3 bases in between. CDR1 and CDR2 from the germline V gene are MNHEY and SVGAGI. CDR3 length equals 13 residues. The CDR3 loop is CASSYSTNTEAFF. CDR3 coding DNA: TGTGCCAGCAGTTACTCGACGAACACTGAAGCTTTCTTT.

This clone was picked up one time. The V and J genes are TRBV10-3 and TRBJ2-7; TRBD2 matches at 8 bases. The CDR3 consists of 16 residues. Germline V gene lookup returns CDR1 ENHRY and CDR2 SYGVKD. Trimming took 6 bases from V and 1 from J; bases not matched to a gene: 11. CDR3 bases: TGTGCCATCAGCCCTCTTAGCGGGATTGGGTCCTACGAGCAGTACTTC. Translation gives CAISPLSGIGSYEQYF.

The CDR3 loop reads CASKPDRGRSGNTIYF. The CDR3 DNA sequence: TGTGCCAGTAAGCCCGACAGGGGGCGGTCTGGAAACACCATATATTTT. This rearrangement joins TRBV19 to TRBJ1-3, with TRBD1 matching over 10 bases. Germline assignment: CDR1 LNHDA and CDR2 SQIVND (reference sequence). Trimming took 7 bases from V and 1 from J; bases not matched to a gene: 7. This CDR3 has 16 amino acids.

A few counts support this clone. The chain employs TRBV10-3 and TRBJ1-2; 7 positions match TRBD1. The germline gives CDR1 ENHRY, CDR2 SYGVKD. The CDR3 runs to 16 residues. V was clipped by 4 bases and J by 0 bases; unmatched bases: 8. DNA for the CDR3: TGTGCCATCAGTGGGGAGGGGACAGCGACTAACTATGGCTACACCTTC. It is translated as CAISGEGTATNYGYTF.

The chain carries TRBV29-1 and TRBJ1-4; TRBD1 agrees at 9 bases. This CDR3 has 14 amino acids. Germline V gene data show CDR1 as SQVTM and CDR2 as ANQGSEA. V dropped 6 bases and J dropped 8; count of bases not matched to a gene: 10. CDR3 in DNA: TGCAGCGTCGGCGCCGGGACAGGGAACGAAAAACTGTTTTTT. Residues: CSVGAGTGNEKLFF. The full variable domain, rest sourced from reference TRBV29-1 and TRBJ1-4, is SAVISQKPSRDICQRGTSLTIQCQVDSQVTMMFWYRQQPGQSLTLIATANQGSEATYESGFVIDKFPISRPNLTFSTLTVSNMSPEDSSIYLCSVGAGTGNEKLFFGSGTQLSVL.

CDR3 protein: CASSLEILLTDTQYF. The CDR3, as DNA: TGCGCCAGCAGCTTGGAAATATTGCTAACAGATACGCAGTATTTT. The chain combines TRBV5-1 with TRBJ2-3; D unclear. This CDR3 region has 15 residues. Trimming stripped 0 bases from V and 3 bases from J, with 11 bases between. CDR1 SGHRS and CDR2 YFSETQ come from the germline V gene.

The genes are TRBV7-6 and TRBJ2-5; 11 bases match TRBD1. The germline V gene encodes CDR1 SGHVS and CDR2 FNYEAQ. The CDR3 covers 14 residues. J was trimmed by 3 bases and V by 5 bases; bases with no gene match: 2. The CDR3 DNA reads TGTGCCAGCAGCCGGGACAGGGGGGAAGAGACCCAGTACTTC. Translating it yields CASSRDRGEETQYF.

J is TRBJ1-1 and V is TRBV21-1. TRBV21-1 is annotated as a pseudogene. The CDR3 covers 14 residues. Here the CDR3 reads CASKYLHPNTEAFF. The CDR3, as DNA: TGTGCCAGCAAATATCTACACCCGAACACTGAAGCTTTCTTT.

This chain connects TRBV15 to TRBJ2-7, with unresolved D. V was trimmed by 3 bases and J by 3 bases, leaving 9 bases between them. CDR1 and CDR2 from the germline V gene are LNHNV and YYDKDF (reference sequence). This CDR3 spans 13 amino acids. The CDR3 protein is CATSSKIDYEQYF. The DNA of the CDR3 is TGTGCCACCAGCAGTAAAATAGACTACGAGCAGTACTTC.

V gene TRBV7-6 combines with J gene TRBJ2-7, with D uncertain. V dropped 4 bases and J dropped 4 bases, with 17 bases sitting between them. This CDR3 has 15 residues. Germline lookup yields CDR1 SGHVS and CDR2 FNYEAQ. CDR3 loop: CASSSGIFGLYEQYF. The DNA for the CDR3 is TGTGCCAGCAGCTCAGGTATTTTCGGTTTATACGAGCAGTACTTC. Supplemented by reference TRBV7-6 and TRBJ2-7, the full variable domain reads GAGVSQSPRYKVTKRGQDVALRCDPISGHVSLYWYRQALGQGPEFLTYFNYEAQQDKSGLPNDRFSAERPEGSISTLTIQRTEQRDSAMYRCASSSGIFGLYEQYFGPGTRLTVT.

V is TRBV5-6 and J is TRBJ2-1; 11 nucleotides line up with TRBD2. This CDR3 has 16 residues. Germline V lookup: CDR1 SGHDT, CDR2 YYEEEE. J lost 2 bases, V lost 4 bases, and 5 bases had no gene match. The CDR3 DNA follows: TGTGCCAGCAGCGCTAGCGGGAGGAGGCCCTACAATGAGCAGTTCTTC. It encodes CASSASGRRPYNEQFF.